The clone carrying this T cell receptor beta chain was found a few times. The data were obtained in a study of blood T cell repertoires in COVID-19. The protocol was immunoSEQ multiplex PCR, while the TCRdb copy is restricted to in-frame clones and leaves out a portion. The top ten hold about 5% of the sample, which has about 160,000 clones, about 93% seen once. This CDR3 comprises 15 residues. The germline gives CDR1 LGHNT, CDR2 FRNRAP. V trimming: 3 bases; J trimming: 6 bases; junction bases outside the gene matches: 10. Sequencing was carried out using peripheral blood. This chain joins TRBV12-5 and TRBJ1-2; 7 bases match TRBD1. The receptor comes from a woman between 45 and 60 years old with acute or convalescent COVID-19. The CDR3 protein is CASGFPTGFNDGYTF. The CDR3 region has the DNA TGTGCTAGTGGTTTCCCGACAGGGTTCAATGATGGCTACACCTTC.